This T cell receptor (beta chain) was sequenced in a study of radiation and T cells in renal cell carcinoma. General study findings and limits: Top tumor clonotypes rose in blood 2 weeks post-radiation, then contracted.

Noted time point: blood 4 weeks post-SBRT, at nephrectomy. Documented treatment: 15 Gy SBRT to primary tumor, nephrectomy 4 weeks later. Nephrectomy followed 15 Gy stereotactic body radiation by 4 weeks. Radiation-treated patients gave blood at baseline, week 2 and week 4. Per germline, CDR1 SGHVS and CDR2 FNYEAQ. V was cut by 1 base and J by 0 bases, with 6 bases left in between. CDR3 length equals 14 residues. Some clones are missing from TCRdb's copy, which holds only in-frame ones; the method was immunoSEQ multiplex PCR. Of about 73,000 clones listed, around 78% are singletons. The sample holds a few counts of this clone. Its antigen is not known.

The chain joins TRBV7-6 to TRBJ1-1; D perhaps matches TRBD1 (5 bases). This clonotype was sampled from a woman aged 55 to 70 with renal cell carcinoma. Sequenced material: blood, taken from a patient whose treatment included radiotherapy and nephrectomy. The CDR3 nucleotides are TGTGCCAGCAGCTTAGGACAGTTGAACACTGAAGCTTTCTTT. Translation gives CASSLGQLNTEAFF.